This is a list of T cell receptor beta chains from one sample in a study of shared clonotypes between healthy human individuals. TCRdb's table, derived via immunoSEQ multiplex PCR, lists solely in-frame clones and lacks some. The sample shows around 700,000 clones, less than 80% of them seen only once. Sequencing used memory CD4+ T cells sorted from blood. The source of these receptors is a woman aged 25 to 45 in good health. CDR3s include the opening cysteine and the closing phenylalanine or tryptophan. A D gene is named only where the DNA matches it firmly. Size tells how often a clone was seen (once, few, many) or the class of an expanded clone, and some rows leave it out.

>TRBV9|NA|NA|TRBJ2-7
CASSVSWGTEEQYF
TGTGCCAGCAGCGTGTCGTGGGGGACGGAAGAGCAGTACTTC
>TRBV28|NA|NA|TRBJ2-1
CASRSLSSYNEQFF
TGTGCCAGCAGATCTCTGAGCTCCTACAATGAGCAGTTCTTC
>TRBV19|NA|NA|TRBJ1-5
CATSGQPNQPQHF
TGTGCCACCAGTGGACAGCCCAATCAGCCCCAGCATTTT
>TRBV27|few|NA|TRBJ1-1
CASSGRAGTEAFF
TGTGCCAGCAGCGGGAGGGCGGGCACTGAAGCTTTCTTT
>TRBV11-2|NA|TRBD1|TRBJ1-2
CASSFGTGSPGYTF
TGTGCCAGCAGCTTCGGGACAGGGAGTCCAGGCTACACCTTC
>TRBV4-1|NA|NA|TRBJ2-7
CASSLTGEAYEQYF
TGCGCCAGCAGCCTAACAGGGGAGGCCTACGAGCAGTACTTC
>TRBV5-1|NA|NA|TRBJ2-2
CASSLATEHTGELFF
TGCGCCAGCAGCTTGGCGACAGAGCACACCGGGGAGCTGTTTTTT
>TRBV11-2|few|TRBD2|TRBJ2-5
CASSLVAGARAETQYF
TGTGCCAGCAGCTTAGTGGCGGGAGCACGCGCTGAGACCCAGTACTTC
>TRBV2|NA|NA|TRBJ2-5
CASSVEGQGQETQYF
TGTGCCAGCAGTGTCGAGGGACAAGGGCAAGAGACCCAGTACTTC
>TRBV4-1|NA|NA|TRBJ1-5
CASSQEYGGRRPQHF
TGCGCCAGCAGCCAAGAATATGGGGGGCGACGGCCCCAGCATTTT
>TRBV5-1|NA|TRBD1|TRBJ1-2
CASSYRSAGGPTGDGYTF
TGCGCCAGCAGCTACCGATCGGCAGGGGGCCCTACCGGAGATGGCTACACCTTC
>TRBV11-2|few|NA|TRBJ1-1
CASSLDRGGGEAFF
TGTGCCAGCAGCTTAGACAGGGGAGGCGGTGAAGCTTTCTTT
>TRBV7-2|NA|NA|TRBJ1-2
CASSLAFGGYSYGYTF
TGTGCCAGCAGCTTGGCTTTCGGGGGCTATAGCTATGGCTACACCTTC
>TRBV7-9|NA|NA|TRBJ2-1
CASSLGYYNEQFF
TGTGCCAGCAGCTTAGGTTACTACAATGAGCAGTTCTTC
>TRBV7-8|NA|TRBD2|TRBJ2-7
CASSLVLASGRVGEQYF
TGTGCCAGCAGCTTAGTTCTCGCTAGCGGGAGAGTGGGGGAGCAGTACTTC
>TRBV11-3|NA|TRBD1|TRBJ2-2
CASSQRLTGAAGELFF
TGTGCCAGCAGCCAACGGCTGACAGGGGCGGCCGGGGAGCTGTTTTTT
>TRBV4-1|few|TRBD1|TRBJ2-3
CASSQGSGQRTGTQYF
TGCGCCAGCAGCCAAGGATCGGGACAGCGAACGGGTACGCAGTATTTT
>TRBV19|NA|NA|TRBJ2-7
CASSMGGFEGTYEQYF
TGTGCCAGTAGTATGGGTGGGTTCGAAGGGACCTACGAGCAGTACTTC
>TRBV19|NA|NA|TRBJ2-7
CASKRQLRSYEQYF
TGTGCCAGCAAAAGACAGCTCCGGTCCTACGAGCAGTACTTC
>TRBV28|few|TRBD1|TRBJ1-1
CASRGTVNTEAFF
TGTGCCAGCAGAGGGACAGTGAACACTGAAGCTTTCTTT
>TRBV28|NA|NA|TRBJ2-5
CASSDNTHIQETQYF
TGTGCCAGCAGCGATAACACCCACATCCAGGAGACCCAGTACTTC
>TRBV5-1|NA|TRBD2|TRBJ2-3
CASSLGLAGGTDTQYF
TGCGCCAGCAGCTTGGGTCTAGCGGGAGGGACAGATACGCAGTATTTT
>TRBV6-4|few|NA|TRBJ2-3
CASSDSIRSDTQYF
TGTGCCAGCAGTGACTCCATCAGGTCAGATACGCAGTATTTT
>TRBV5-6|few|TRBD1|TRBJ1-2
CASSYLDRGYGYTF
TGTGCCAGCAGCTATTTAGACAGGGGCTATGGCTACACCTTC
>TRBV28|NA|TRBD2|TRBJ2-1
CASSLSGTSGSYEQFF
TGTGCCAGCAGCCTCTCCGGGACTAGCGGGAGTTATGAGCAGTTCTTC
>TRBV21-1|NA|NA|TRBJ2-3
CASSHQSRSGRVPDTQYF
TGTGCCAGCAGCCATCAAAGCCGCAGCGGGAGGGTTCCAGATACGCAGTATTTT
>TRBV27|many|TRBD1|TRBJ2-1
CASSGDRGRNYNEQFF
TGTGCCAGCAGTGGGGACAGGGGACGAAACTACAATGAGCAGTTCTTC
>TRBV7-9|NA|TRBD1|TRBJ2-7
CASSSGQAYSYEQYF
TGTGCCAGCAGCTCAGGACAGGCCTACTCCTACGAGCAGTACTTC
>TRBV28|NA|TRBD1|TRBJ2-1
CASSLRQGTNEQFF
TGTGCCAGCAGCCTGAGACAGGGGACCAATGAGCAGTTCTTC
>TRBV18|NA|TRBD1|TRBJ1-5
CASSSDLDRGSNQPQHF
TGTGCCAGCTCATCTGACCTGGACAGGGGAAGCAATCAGCCCCAGCATTTT
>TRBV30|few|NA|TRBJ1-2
CAWSIPYGYTF
TGTGCCTGGAGTATACCCTATGGCTACACCTTC
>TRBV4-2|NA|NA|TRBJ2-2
CASSQGFGGPNTGELFF
TGTGCCAGCAGCCAAGGGTTTGGTGGACCGAACACCGGGGAGCTGTTTTTT
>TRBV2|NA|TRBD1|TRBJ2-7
CASRGQFGSYEQYF
TGTGCCAGCAGGGGACAGTTCGGTTCCTACGAGCAGTACTTC
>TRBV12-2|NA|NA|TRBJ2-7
CASRSPQGPLREQYF
TGTGCAAGTCGCTCACCACAGGGTCCCCTCCGGGAGCAGTACTTC
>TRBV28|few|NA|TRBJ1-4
CASSDLQGGEKLFF
TGTGCCAGCAGCGATTTACAGGGTGGGGAAAAACTGTTTTTT
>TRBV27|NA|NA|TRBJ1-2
CASSPSTVYGYTF
TGTGCCAGCAGCCCCTCCACCGTCTATGGCTACACCTTC
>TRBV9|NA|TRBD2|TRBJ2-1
CASSVSSGGDNEQFF
TGTGCCAGCAGCGTATCTAGCGGAGGTGACAATGAGCAGTTCTTC
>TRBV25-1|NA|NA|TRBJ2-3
CASSSAGSPTDTQYF
TGTGCCAGCAGTTCTGCAGGGTCCCCCACAGATACGCAGTATTTT
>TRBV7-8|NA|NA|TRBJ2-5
CASSLKARAETQYF
TGTGCCAGCAGCTTAAAGGCCAGGGCAGAGACCCAGTACTTC
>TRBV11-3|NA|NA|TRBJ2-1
CASSSGLSTYNEQFF
TGTGCCAGCAGCTCAGGACTAAGTACCTACAATGAGCAGTTCTTC
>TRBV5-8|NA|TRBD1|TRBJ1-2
CASSKDRGVYGYTF
TGTGCCAGCAGCAAGGACAGGGGCGTCTATGGCTACACCTTC
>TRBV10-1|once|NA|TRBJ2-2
CASSESIGELFF
TGCGCCAGCAGTGAGTCTATTGGGGAGCTGTTTTTT
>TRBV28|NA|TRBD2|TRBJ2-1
CASSLFTSGSDEQFF
TGTGCCAGCAGTTTGTTCACTAGCGGGAGCGATGAGCAGTTCTTC
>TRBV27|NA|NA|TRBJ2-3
CASSKQTSTDTQYF
TGTGCCAGCAGTAAACAGACTAGCACAGATACGCAGTATTTT
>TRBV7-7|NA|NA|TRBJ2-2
CASSSARTANTGELFF
TGTGCCAGCAGCTCAGCTCGGACAGCGAACACCGGGGAGCTGTTTTTT
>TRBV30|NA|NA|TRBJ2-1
CAWSPRTPLNEQFF
TGTGCCTGGAGTCCAAGGACCCCATTAAATGAGCAGTTCTTC
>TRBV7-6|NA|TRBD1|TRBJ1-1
CASSLAPLTGANTEAFF
TGTGCCAGCAGCTTAGCGCCGCTGACAGGGGCCAACACTGAAGCTTTCTTT
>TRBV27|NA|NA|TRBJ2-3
CASSTTAKRRGTDTQYF
TGTGCCAGCAGTACTACCGCTAAGCGGAGGGGCACAGATACGCAGTATTTT
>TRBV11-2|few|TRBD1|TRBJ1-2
CASSLQQGANYGYTF
TGTGCCAGCAGCTTACAACAGGGGGCAAACTATGGCTACACCTTC
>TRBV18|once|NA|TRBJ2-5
CASSFGTKETQYF
TGTGCCAGCTCCTTCGGGACAAAAGAGACCCAGTACTTC
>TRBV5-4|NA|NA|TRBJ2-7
CASSSDDEQYF
TGTGCCAGCAGCTCGGACGACGAGCAGTACTTC